A single sample is the source of the 2 T cell receptor beta chains below, sequenced in a study of long-term antiretroviral therapy in people with HIV. A v3.0 immunoSEQ assay was performed at survey level. Measured with immunoSEQ multiplex PCR; TCRdb has only the in-frame clones, and not every one. The sample lists 20,000 to 25,000 clones; more than 80% were seen once. Source: unsorted PBMCs, taken 0.5 years before starting antiretroviral therapy. The receptor set was obtained from a man aged 40-55 years with HIV.

This rearrangement joins TRBV27 to TRBJ1-1; 9 bases align to TRBD1. CDR3 length: 16 residues. The ends lost 4 bases at V and 1 base at J; junction bases unmatched: 7. Germline V CDR1 and CDR2: MNHEY, SMNVEV (reference sequence). This CDR3 reads CASSSRTGAWNTEAFF. The CDR3 DNA reads TGTGCCAGCAGTTCCCGGACAGGGGCTTGGAACACTGAAGCTTTCTTT.

This clone was seen a handful of times. The chain couples TRBV28 to TRBJ1-2; unclear D gene. CDR3 length: 13 amino acids. Trimming removed 6 bases at V and 4 bases at J, with 12 bases between. CDR1 is MDHEN, CDR2 SYDVKM, per germline. The CDR3 nucleotides are TGTGCCAGCAGCGCTGGTGGGTTCTATGGCTACACCTTC. As protein: CASSAGGFYGYTF.